One and the same sample provided the 25 T cell receptor beta chains below, sequenced in a study of T cells expressing NK-cell markers (dated by TCRdb to about 2020). Library preparation used 5' RACE. For sequencing, an Illumina HiSeq 2000 was employed. Through TCRdb reprocessing, the reads give one entry per CDR3 protein sequence; DNA is omitted. For this sample, the table gives 400,000 to 500,000 distinct CDR3 sequences. The top ten clones comprise 7.3% of the sample. The sample was blood T cells: a sorted CD56 or NKG2C T cell subset, CD4+ or CD8+ T cells, or bulk PBMC T cells (not recorded which). The origin of the receptors is a woman between 18 and 70 years old in good health.

V is TRBV20-1 and J is TRBJ1-1; as DNA is missing, the TRBD1 call by TCRdb cannot be tested. Germline loops: CDR1 DFQATT, CDR2 SNEGSKA (reference sequence). This CDR3 comprises 14 residues. CDR3 loop: CSARGGGRNTEAFF.

The chain uses TRBV12-3 or TRBV12-4 and TRBJ1-1; no DNA is available, so the TRBD1 call from TCRdb remains unchecked. This CDR3 contains 12 residues. CDR3 amino acids: CATLTGVTEAFF.

The chain employs TRBV29-1 and TRBJ1-1. Germline V gene data show CDR1 as SQVTM and CDR2 as ANQGSEA. The CDR3 length is 14 residues. CDR3 sequence reads: CSVSVVFGNTEAFF.

The chain is built from TRBV15 and TRBJ1-5. There are 15 residues in the CDR3. Germline CDR1 LNHNV, CDR2 YYDKDF (reference sequence). CDR3 region: CATSRDGERIQPQHF.

The chain combines TRBV12-3 or TRBV12-4 with TRBJ2-3; TCRdb's assignment of TRBD2 cannot be checked, as there is no DNA. CDR3 length: 17 residues. The CDR3 protein is CASSLTGPSRGTDTQYF.

The genes are TRBV4-3 and TRBJ1-2; the TRBD1 assignment by TCRdb is unverifiable without DNA. This CDR3 spans 16 amino acids. Germline V gene data show CDR1 as LGHNA and CDR2 as YSLEER. The CDR3 spells CASSQEFDRTNYGYTF.

The gene calls are TRBV20-1 and TRBJ2-7. CDR1 and CDR2 from the germline V gene are DFQATT and SNEGSKA (reference sequence). The CDR3 length is 13 residues. The CDR3 region is CSAREGRSYEQYF.

The chain recombines TRBV7-9 with TRBJ2-1; TCRdb proposes TRBD1, but this gene call is untestable without DNA. Per the germline V gene, CDR1 is SEHNR and CDR2 is FQNEAQ (reference sequence). This CDR3 has 15 amino acids. The CDR3 loop reads CASRRLDRGRNEQFF.

The chain recombines TRBV28 with TRBJ2-5; as DNA is missing, the TRBD2 call by TCRdb cannot be tested. This CDR3 is built from 17 residues. Germline values: CDR1 MDHEN, CDR2 SYDVKM. CDR3: CASSFGTSGGAGETQYF.

The chain links TRBV18 to TRBJ2-3. The CDR3 consists of 14 residues. The germline CDR1 and CDR2 sequences are KGHSH and LQKENI. The CDR3 here is CASSGRSGTDTQYF. Full variable domain (outside the CDR3, taken from reference TRBV18 and TRBJ2-3): NAGVMQNPRHLVRRRGQEARLRCSPMKGHSHVYWYRQLPEEGLKFMVYLQKENIIDESGMPKERFSAEFPKEGPSILRIQQVVRGDSAAYFCASSGRSGTDTQYFGPGTRLTVL.

The chain combines TRBV20-1 with TRBJ1-3; TCRdb selects TRBD1, and the lack of DNA leaves this call unchecked. The CDR3 has 12 amino acids. Germline CDR1 is DFQATT and CDR2 is SNEGSKA (reference sequence). Here the CDR3 reads CSALGPGGTIYF.

This sequence joins TRBV7-2 and TRBJ2-2; with no DNA, the TCRdb D assignment of TRBD2 cannot be verified. The CDR3 runs 14 residues. Germline assignment: CDR1 SGHTA and CDR2 FQGNSA. CDR3 region: CASSLGLVTGELFF. The variable domain in full, with the rest retrieved from reference TRBV7-2 and TRBJ2-2, is GAGVSQSPSNKVTEKGKDVELRCDPISGHTALYWYRQSLGQGLEFLIYFQGNSAPDKSGLPSDRFSAERTGGSVSTLTIQRTQQEDSAVYLCASSLGLVTGELFFGEGSRLTVL.

The chain combines TRBV29-1 with TRBJ1-5; TCRdb's assignment of TRBD1 cannot be checked, as there is no DNA. The germline CDR1 and CDR2 sequences are SQVTM and ANQGSEA. This CDR3 is 14 amino acids long. CDR3 in amino acids: CSVRLGRDNQPQHF. Filled out from reference TRBV29-1 and TRBJ1-5, the complete variable domain reads SAVISQKPSRDICQRGTSLTIQCQVDSQVTMMFWYRQQPGQSLTLIATANQGSEATYESGFVIDKFPISRPNLTFSTLTVSNMSPEDSSIYLCSVRLGRDNQPQHFGDGTRLSIL.

The chain has TRBV5-1 and TRBJ1-4; there is no DNA to check the TCRdb D call of TRBD1. The germline CDR1 and CDR2 sequences are SGHRS and YFSETQ. The CDR3 is 16 residues long. This CDR3 reads CASSSSPGQGREKLFF.

The chain combines TRBV6-2 or TRBV6-3 with TRBJ1-2; without DNA, the TCRdb call of TRBD1 cannot be checked. CDR3 length equals 17 residues. Per the germline V gene, CDR1 is MNHEY and CDR2 is SVGEGT. The CDR3 region is CASSSGGTLRANYGYTF.

V is TRBV12-3 or TRBV12-4 and J is TRBJ2-1; the TCRdb call, TRBD2, lacks DNA for checking. The CDR3 contains 15 residues. The CDR3 sequence is CASRMAGVTYNEQFF.

The chain joins TRBV13 to TRBJ2-3; TCRdb's D call, TRBD1, is unchecked because there is no DNA. The CDR3 extends over 15 amino acids. CDR1 PRHDT and CDR2 FYEKMQ come from the germline V gene (reference sequence). CDR3 loop: CASSPRQGWADTQYF.

V and J are TRBV12-3 or TRBV12-4 and TRBJ1-5; TCRdb's D gene call, TRBD1, goes unchecked for lack of DNA. This CDR3 is built from 16 residues. This CDR3 is CASSGASSLSNQPQHF.

This chain uses TRBV4-3 with TRBJ2-3; the TRBD1 assignment by TCRdb is unverifiable without DNA. Germline CDR1 reads LGHNA; CDR2 reads YSLEER. This CDR3 region has 19 residues. The CDR3 spells CASSQDGTPGGSRTDTQYF.

This chain links TRBV7-2 with TRBJ1-5. Germline CDR1 is SGHTA and CDR2 is FQGNSA. This CDR3 has 16 residues. CDR3 amino acids: CASSLFGGDFNQPQHF.

The chain couples TRBV7-2 to TRBJ2-5; TCRdb designates TRBD1, a call that cannot be tested without DNA. The CDR3 extends over 12 amino acids. Germline loops: CDR1 SGHTA, CDR2 FQGNSA. The CDR3 sequence: CASSSPPGTQYF.

The chain is built from TRBV14 and TRBJ2-7. Germline V gene sequence: CDR1 SGHDN, CDR2 FVKESK. The CDR3 is made up of 15 amino acids. The CDR3 loop reads CASSYMDRNSYEQYF.

The chain joins TRBV4-3 to TRBJ2-1; without DNA, the TCRdb call of TRBD1 cannot be checked. Germline lookup yields CDR1 LGHNA and CDR2 YSLEER. There are 16 residues in the CDR3. CDR3 sequence reads: CASSLTGTGRYNEQFF.

CDR3 in amino acids: CASSFEGSGANVLTF. The chain combines TRBV28 with TRBJ2-6. Germline V lookup: CDR1 MDHEN, CDR2 SYDVKM. This CDR3 contains 15 residues.

CDR3 amino acids: CASSPIGQGAWNEKLFF. The chain joins TRBV5-6 to TRBJ1-4; TCRdb outputs TRBD1, but without DNA this stays unchecked. Germline V lookup: CDR1 SGHDT, CDR2 YYEEEE. There are 17 residues in the CDR3.